This T cell receptor beta chain was found in a study of CD8+CD57+ T cells in acquired aplastic anemia. Overall study context: The study obtained an average of around 2.9 ug of DNA from sorted CD4+ and CD8+ cells. Sequencing produced an average of approximately 11 million reads per healthy donor for CD4+ cells.

Whole-study findings and limits: The CD8+ Simpson's diversity of patients and controls was not significantly different. Almost 30 shared CD8+ CDR3s appeared highly expressed within patients' immunodominant clones.

This CDR3 is 12 amino acids long. Germline V gene lookup returns CDR1 SGHAT and CDR2 FQNNGV. Trimming left V 5 bases short and J 6 bases short, with 11 bases between. TCR beta VDJ and CDR3 profiles were obtained from a genomic DNA template. In TCRdb, the reads were re-called with MiXCR into one record per CDR3 protein. The repertoire has about 110,000 distinct CDR3 sequences, around 49% of them found once; the top ten carry under 35%. This clonotype was seen ten or more times. What it binds is unknown. The V call is TRBV11-2, the J call TRBJ2-7; D gene uncertain. The sequence came from a human donor in good health, serving as a control. Input material: sorted CD4+, CD8+, or CD8+CD57+ T cells (not recorded which) from PBMCs. CDR3 nucleotide sequence: TGTGCCAGCAGCGGAACACCGTCCGAGCAGTACTTC. Its translation: CASSGTPSEQYF.